The entry below gives a single T cell receptor beta chain sequence along with its context. What it recognizes is unknown. The sample comes from a study of Ad26.COV2.S vaccination and SARS-CoV-2 variants. Looking at the study overall: The donor was enrolled in the Ad26.COV2.S arm of the COV1001 trial. The vaccine Ad26.COV2.S was put into the muscle once, or twice with 56 days between.

Study conclusions and caveats: The TCR-based breadth and depth measures might underestimate overall T cell responses. The study found similar non-spike TCR breadth in vaccine and placebo recipients.

Sequencing used immunoSEQ multiplex PCR; TCRdb keeps in-frame clones, though not all of them. Of about half a million clones in the sample, 80% to 90% were seen once. Treatment denoted: around 19 received Ad26.COV2.S at low or high dose, single or two shots; 5 received placebo; per-sample allocation not given. Specimen acquisition occurred on day 63 following the initial vaccine or placebo injection. The CDR3 totals 16 residues. Germline V gene data show CDR1 as LNHNV and CDR2 as YYDKDF (reference sequence). Trimming cost V 5 bases and J 1 base, with 17 bases left between them. The sample here was peripheral blood, taken in a trial of Ad26.COV2.S vaccine versus placebo. This TCR derives from a person between 18 and 65 years old who received the Ad26.COV2.S COVID-19 vaccine or a placebo. This sequence joins TRBV15 and TRBJ1-2; maybe TRBD1 (5 bases). CDR3 sequence reads: CATSPDSLLFNYGYTF. CDR3 DNA sequence: TGTGCCACCAGCCCCGACAGCCTACTTTTTAACTATGGCTACACCTTC. Full variable domain (remainder filled in from reference TRBV15 and TRBJ1-2): DAMVIQNPRYQVTQFGKPVTLSCSQTLNHNVMYWYQQKSSQAPKLLFHYYDKDFNNEADTPDNFQSRRPNTSFCFLDIRSPGLGDTAMYLCATSPDSLLFNYGYTFGSGTRLTVV.